These 17 T cell receptor beta chains originate from one sample sequenced in a study of control samples from healthy donors and cancer patients. The protocol was immunoSEQ multiplex PCR, while the TCRdb copy is restricted to in-frame clones and leaves out a portion. The sample has 130,000 or so clones, approximately 89% seen once. The sequenced material came from PBMCs. These receptors were taken from a man between 45 and 60 years old with head and neck cancer.

This sequence joins TRBV6-6 and TRBJ1-3; TRBD1 aligns across 7 bases. V lost 6 bases and J lost 0; bases outside the gene matches: 2. This CDR3 is 14 amino acids long. Per germline, CDR1 MNHNY and CDR2 SVGAGI (reference sequence). CDR3 nucleotide sequence: TGTGCCAGCAGCTCAGGGGGCTCTGGAAACACCATATATTTT. Its protein is CASSSGGSGNTIYF.

The chain has TRBV9 and TRBJ2-5; 11 nucleotides match TRBD2. Germline assignment: CDR1 SGDLS and CDR2 YYNGEE. The CDR3 covers 15 residues. V lost 0 bases, J lost 9 bases, and 7 bases stayed unmatched. The CDR3 nucleotides are TGTGCCAGCAGCGTAGGGGCTAGCGGGGGGAGGGCCCAGTACTTC. It codes for CASSVGASGGRAQYF.

The chain uses TRBV7-2 and TRBJ2-1, with D unresolved. This CDR3 region has 15 residues. Germline V gives CDR1 SGHTA, CDR2 FQGNSA. The V end lost 5 bases, the J end lost 1 base, and 12 bases lay between the germline ends. The CDR3 DNA follows: TGTGCCAGCAGCCCACAATCCTCATCCTACAATGAGCAGTTCTTC. This gives the protein CASSPQSSSYNEQFF.

The chain combines TRBV6-6 with TRBJ1-5; D remains ambiguous. Trimming removed 5 bases from V and 2 bases from J, with 4 bases in between. CDR1 is MNHNY, CDR2 SVGAGI, per germline (reference sequence). This CDR3 is 12 amino acids long. CDR3 DNA sequence: TGTGCCAGCAGTAGGGGCAATCAGCCCCAGCATTTT. Its translation: CASSRGNQPQHF.

This clone is a singleton in its sample. The V call is TRBV19, the J call TRBJ2-3; 7 bases map to TRBD1. Germline assignment: CDR1 LNHDA and CDR2 SQIVND (reference sequence). The CDR3 has 15 residues. The ends lost 4 bases at V and 1 base at J; junction bases unmatched: 5. This CDR3 is CASSSDRARTDTQYF. DNA for the CDR3: TGTGCCAGTAGTAGCGACAGGGCCCGCACAGATACGCAGTATTTT.

The chain couples TRBV6-5 to TRBJ1-1, with no clear D. The V gene's germline CDR1 is MNHEY and CDR2 SVGAGI. The CDR3 consists of 15 residues. Trimming left V 2 bases short and J 1 base short, with 11 bases between. As DNA, the CDR3 is TGTGCCAGCAGTTACGGACCCCTAGGGAACACTGAAGCTTTCTTT. Its protein is CASSYGPLGNTEAFF.

V usage is TRBV7-9 and J usage is TRBJ2-3; D not certain. V shed 2 bases and J shed 1 base, with 10 bases lying between them. The CDR3 spans 15 residues. From germline, CDR1 is SEHNR and CDR2 FQNEAQ (reference sequence). The CDR3 here is CASSLSRGGTDTQYF. The CDR3, as DNA: TGTGCCAGCAGCTTAAGTCGAGGAGGCACAGATACGCAGTATTTT.

A note on this clone: A read error may account for a junction end that differs from germline. The chain is built from TRBV20-1 and TRBJ1-4; D not resolved. Per the germline V gene, CDR1 is DFQATT and CDR2 is SNEGSKA (reference sequence). This CDR3 has 12 amino acids. CDR3 residues: CSTSRDNEKLFF. The CDR3 region has the DNA TGCAGTACTAGTAGGGATAATGAAAAACTGTTTTTT.

This chain's CDR3 is CSASLYSDSYNEQFF. The CDR3 DNA reads TGCAGTGCTAGTTTGTACAGCGACTCCTACAATGAGCAGTTCTTC. The V and J genes are TRBV20-1 and TRBJ2-1; D gene uncertain. Trimming removed 3 bases at V and 0 bases at J, with 12 bases between. The CDR3 totals 15 residues. From germline, CDR1 is DFQATT and CDR2 SNEGSKA (reference sequence).

The V and J genes are TRBV5-1 and TRBJ2-2, with D possibly TRBD1 on 6 matching bases. Per the germline V gene, CDR1 is SGHRS and CDR2 is YFSETQ. V lost 0 bases, J lost 2 bases, and 11 bases lay in between. The CDR3 runs 16 residues. The CDR3 here is CASSLAQGTNTGELFF. The CDR3 DNA reads TGCGCCAGCAGCTTGGCGCAGGGGACAAACACCGGGGAGCTGTTTTTT.

The chain employs TRBV6-5 and TRBJ1-2; no definite D call. The CDR3 has 15 residues. The germline V gene encodes CDR1 MNHEY and CDR2 SVGAGI. Trimming left V 2 bases short and J 7 bases short, with 17 bases between. CDR3 DNA sequence: TGTGCCAGCAGTTACAGGAGTCCTCCCTTTAGTGGCTACACCTTC. Encoded protein: CASSYRSPPFSGYTF.

The chain joins TRBV7-9 to TRBJ2-1; 7 nucleotides line up with TRBD1. This CDR3 spans 15 amino acids. Germline assignment: CDR1 SEHNR and CDR2 FQNEAQ (reference sequence). Trimming at V came to 0 bases and at J to 3 bases, leaving 2 bases not matched to a gene. CDR3 protein: CASSLAGQSYNEQFF. Written as DNA, the CDR3 is TGTGCCAGCAGCTTAGCGGGACAGAGCTACAATGAGCAGTTCTTC.

The V call is TRBV2, the J call TRBJ2-5; TRBD2 is a possible D gene (6 bases). Germline CDR1 reads SNHLY; CDR2 reads FYNNEI. The CDR3 runs to 13 residues. The V end lost 8 bases, the J end lost 4 bases, and 14 bases lay between the germline ends. In nucleotides, the CDR3 is TGTGCCAGCCCGGCTTTGGGGGGAGAGACCCAGTACTTC. Protein sequence: CASPALGGETQYF.

This chain joins TRBV5-1 and TRBJ2-3, with D possibly being TRBD2 (6 bases). CDR1 and CDR2 from the germline V gene are SGHRS and YFSETQ. This CDR3 spans 15 amino acids. V was pared by 4 bases and J by 2 bases, with 14 bases between. CDR3 sequence (DNA): TGCGCCAGCAGCCGTGGGGCGGGGCCCACAGATACGCAGTATTTT. Protein sequence: CASSRGAGPTDTQYF.

The CDR3 reads CASSPAGTSSGNTIYF. CDR3 nucleotides: TGTGCCAGTAGTCCTGCGGGGACGAGCTCTGGAAACACCATATATTTT. This chain uses TRBV19 with TRBJ1-3, with D possibly being TRBD1 (5 bases). CDR3 size: 16 residues. Germline V gene sequence: CDR1 LNHDA, CDR2 SQIVND (reference sequence). Trimming shortened V by 5 bases and J by 0 bases, and 14 bases separated the two germline ends.

This chain uses TRBV5-1 with TRBJ2-5; D remains unclear. V lost 1 base and J 2 bases, leaving 9 bases between the germline ends. Looked up from germline, CDR1 is SGHRS and CDR2 is YFSETQ. The CDR3 contains 14 residues. DNA of the CDR3: TGCGCCAGCAGCTTGATAGGAGAGCAAGAGACCCAGTACTTC. It codes for CASSLIGEQETQYF.

This chain connects TRBV5-1 to TRBJ2-1, with a tentative D call TRBD2 (6 bases). CDR1 is SGHRS, CDR2 YFSETQ, per germline. The CDR3 is made up of 16 amino acids. V was clipped by 2 bases and J by 2 bases, with 14 bases between them. The DNA for the CDR3 is TGCGCCAGCAGCTTCCCCCGGCGGGAAACCTACAATGAGCAGTTCTTC. It specifies CASSFPRRETYNEQFF.